The clone carrying this T cell receptor (beta chain) was observed many times. This CDR3 has 13 residues. Trimming took 2 bases from V and 6 from J, leaving 13 bases between them. The germline CDR1 and CDR2 sequences are GTSNPN and SVGIG (reference sequence). This entry is derived from a study of metastatic and nonmetastatic thyroid tumors. TCRdb re-called clones from the PCR reads using MiXCR. The sample has about 21,000 clones, over 25% seen once. Each patient went into thyroid surgery without having received any treatment. What was sequenced was blood. The receptor was isolated from a female donor with papillary thyroid cancer or a benign thyroid nodule (not recorded which). Some clones in this sample may be carry-over from other donors' samples. The chain recombines TRBV30 with TRBJ1-2; D gene ambiguous. CDR3: CAWSRPSRHGYTF. In nucleotides, the CDR3 is TGTGCCTGGAGTCGACCCTCAAGACATGGCTACACCTTC.